This T cell receptor (beta chain) came from a study of chemoradiotherapy in HPV16-positive cancers. Measured with immunoSEQ multiplex PCR; TCRdb has only the in-frame clones, and not every one. Of about 10,000 clones in the sample, roughly 90% were seen once. The V gene's germline CDR1 is SEHNR and CDR2 FQNEAQ (reference sequence). This CDR3 region has 14 residues. V shed 5 bases, J shed 7 bases, and the junction held 8 bases outside the gene matches. The origin of this receptor is a human donor with HPV-associated anogenital cancer. The chain has TRBV7-9 and TRBJ2-3, with 8 bases identical to TRBD2. The source was blood, collected from a patient who underwent chemoradiotherapy. The CDR3 DNA reads as TGTGCCAGCAGCATACGGGGGGGGATAAATACGCAGTATTTT. Translation: CASSIRGGINTQYF.